The rows below give T cell receptor beta chains drawn from one sample of a study of spatial heterogeneity in lung cancer. TCRdb reprocessed the 5' RACE reads with MiXCR, giving one entry per CDR3 protein. Of 1,500 to 2,000 distinct CDR3 sequences detected, approximately 15% appear once; the ten largest clones hold about a quarter. Material: normal lung tissue next to the tumor, obtained at surgery. All receptors derive from a male donor with early-stage non-small cell lung cancer. Each CDR3 is given with its conserved first and last residue. A D gene is named only where the DNA matches it firmly. Clone size appears in some rows only: once, few, many, or a class for an expanded clone.

J gene,clone size,V gene,D gene,CDR3 DNA,CDR3 protein
TRBJ1-6,many,TRBV12-3/TRBV12-4,-,TGTGCCAGCAGCCTCCGCGCGGATAATTCACCCCTCCACTTT,CASSLRADNSPLHF
TRBJ2-2,medium-sized,TRBV2,TRBD1,TGTGCCAGCAGTGCGGGACAGGGTAACACCGGGGAGCTGTTTTTT,CASSAGQGNTGELFF
TRBJ2-7,medium-sized,TRBV27,TRBD1,TGTGCCAGCCGCAGACAGGGGGTCTCCTACGAGCAGTACTTC,CASRRQGVSYEQYF
TRBJ2-7,medium-sized,TRBV27,-,TGTGCCAGCAGTTTCTCCTACGAGCAGTACTTC,CASSFSYEQYF
TRBJ2-1,large,TRBV12-3/TRBV12-4,TRBD2,TGTGCCAGCAGGGTAGCGGGGACGAAGGAGCAGTTCTTC,CASRVAGTKEQFF
TRBJ2-1,medium-sized,TRBV4-2,-,TGTGCCAGCAGCCAAGGGGTTGATGAGCAGTTCTTC,CASSQGVDEQFF
TRBJ1-5,many,TRBV20-1,-,TGCAGTGCTAGAGATATTCAATTGGCCAAGGGAGGTGACAGACGCAATCAGCCCCAGCATTTT,CSARDIQLAKGGDRRNQPQHF
TRBJ1-2,-,TRBV15,-,TGTGCCACCAGCAGAGATTTCAGGGATGGCTACACCTTC,CATSRDFRDGYTF
TRBJ2-5,many,TRBV18,TRBD2,TGTGCCAGCTCACTTGGGACTAGCGGGAAAGAGACCCAGTACTTC,CASSLGTSGKETQYF
TRBJ2-5,medium-sized,TRBV5-4,-,TGTGCCAGCAGCACCACCCGATGGATGTACCAAGAGACCCAGTACTTC,CASSTTRWMYQETQYF
TRBJ1-4,-,TRBV7-8,-,TGTGCCAGCAGCACCAACGGGGCAACTAATGAAAAACTGTTTTTT,CASSTNGATNEKLFF
TRBJ2-3,medium-sized,TRBV20-1,-,TGCAGTGTCGTAGTCCCCCACCTAGGCACAGATACGCAGTATTTT,CSVVVPHLGTDTQYF
TRBJ2-3,medium-sized,TRBV7-9,-,TGTGCCAGCAGCTTAGCGCGAGACTGGCGCACAGATACGCAGTATTTT,CASSLARDWRTDTQYF
TRBJ1-2,medium-sized,TRBV6-4,TRBD1,TGTGCCAGCAGGAAAGAATATACAGGGGATAACTATGGCTACACCTTC,CASRKEYTGDNYGYTF
TRBJ1-4,large,TRBV25-1,-,TGTGCCAGTTCTGGCGTGGAGGTAGATCAAACTAATGAAAAACTGTTTTTT,CASSGVEVDQTNEKLFF
TRBJ2-7,-,TRBV20-1,TRBD2,TGCAGTGCTAGAGGCCTAGCGGGTAACTCCTACGAGCAGTACTTC,CSARGLAGNSYEQYF
TRBJ1-5,many,TRBV28,-,TGTGCCAGCAGTCTTACTCCGAATCAGCCCCAGCATTTT,CASSLTPNQPQHF
TRBJ2-5,medium-sized,TRBV11-2,TRBD2,TGTGCCAGCAGCTTAGGTCTAGCGGGCCACCAAGAGACCCAGTACTTC,CASSLGLAGHQETQYF
TRBJ2-5,medium-sized,TRBV20-1,-,TGCAGTGCGTACCCCCTTTTCGGGAGCCGCCAAGAGACCCAGTACTTC,CSAYPLFGSRQETQYF
TRBJ2-1,few,TRBV20-1,-,TGCAGTGCGAAAGCCCCTAGCAATGAGCAGTTCTTC,CSAKAPSNEQFF
TRBJ2-4,medium-sized,TRBV5-3,-,TGTGCCAGAAGCTTGTCGGGAACAATATCAGCCAAAAACATTCAGTACTTC,CARSLSGTISAKNIQYF
TRBJ2-3,large,TRBV5-1,TRBD2,TGCGCCAGTACGCCGGAGGGCCAGCGGGGAACAGATACGCAGTATTTT,CASTPEGQRGTDTQYF
TRBJ1-3,-,TRBV4-1,-,TGCGCCAGCAGCCAAGAGGGAAGCTCTGGAAACACCATATATTTT,CASSQEGSSGNTIYF
TRBJ2-1,medium-sized,TRBV7-9,-,TGTGCCAATGACAATGAGCAGTTCTTC,CANDNEQFF
TRBJ2-4,few,TRBV19,TRBD1,TGTGCCAGTAGTACAGGGACAGGTCAAAACATTCAGTACTTC,CASSTGTGQNIQYF
TRBJ2-2,medium-sized,TRBV5-4,-,TGTGCCAGCAGCTGGACAGCGAACACCGGGGAGCTGTTTTTT,CASSWTANTGELFF
TRBJ2-1,medium-sized,TRBV7-9,TRBD2,TGTGCCAGCAGCTTAACTAGCGGCCCCCCCAATGAGCAGTTCTTC,CASSLTSGPPNEQFF
TRBJ2-1,medium-sized,TRBV27,-,TGTGCCAGCAGTATTATGGCGGCTCTGTCCTACAATGAGCAGTTCTTC,CASSIMAALSYNEQFF
TRBJ1-1,-,TRBV27,-,TGTGCCAGCAGTTTAGGACAGAACACTGAAGCTTTCTTT,CASSLGQNTEAFF
TRBJ2-3,medium-sized,TRBV28,-,TGTGCCAGCAGTTTAGCTCTCAGCACGACAGATACGCAGTATTTT,CASSLALSTTDTQYF
TRBJ2-3,many,TRBV4-3,-,TGCGCCAGCAGCCAACCCTCGGCCACGGGTAGCGGACCTTCAGATACGCAGTATTTT,CASSQPSATGSGPSDTQYF
TRBJ2-1,medium-sized,TRBV30,-,TGTGCCTGGAGTACGGGGGTTTTGGTGGGGAATGAGCAGTTCTTC,CAWSTGVLVGNEQFF
TRBJ2-5,many,TRBV7-3,TRBD2,TGTGCCAGCAGCTTAGTACCGGGAGGGAGAGAGACCCAGTACTTC,CASSLVPGGRETQYF
TRBJ2-7,medium-sized,TRBV4-1,TRBD2,TGCGCCAGCAGCCAAGATCGCCTGACTAGCGGGAGTCGGTACGAGCAGTACTTC,CASSQDRLTSGSRYEQYF
TRBJ1-2,medium-sized,TRBV27,TRBD1,TGTGCCAGCAGCACACAGGGGGCGAACTATGGCTACACCTTC,CASSTQGANYGYTF
TRBJ2-5,many,TRBV12-3/TRBV12-4,-,TGTGCCAGCAGCCTCGGGGTGGAGGGGGAGACCCAGTACTTC,CASSLGVEGETQYF
TRBJ2-4,medium-sized,TRBV5-4,-,TGTGCCAGCAGCTTAGGAGGCAGGGTAGAAAACATTCAGTACTTC,CASSLGGRVENIQYF
TRBJ1-2,few,TRBV11-2,TRBD1,TGTGCCAGCAGCCAAGGACAGGGCTACGGCTACACCTTC,CASSQGQGYGYTF
TRBJ2-3,-,TRBV18,-,TGTGCCAGCTCACCACGGGGGATCACAGATACGCAGTATTTT,CASSPRGITDTQYF
TRBJ2-1,medium-sized,TRBV11-2,-,TGTGCCAGCAGCGACGGGACAATCGATGAGCAGTTCTTC,CASSDGTIDEQFF
TRBJ2-5,medium-sized,TRBV10-1,TRBD1,TGCGCCAGCTCCCCGGGACAGGGGATCCCCCAGTACTTC,CASSPGQGIPQYF
TRBJ2-1,many,TRBV7-8,TRBD2,TGTGCCAGCAGCCCCCGGGCTAGCGGGAGGGATAATGAGCAGTTCTTC,CASSPRASGRDNEQFF
TRBJ2-7,medium-sized,TRBV28,-,TGTGCCAGCAGACCTCCTAGCGTCTACGAGCAGTACTTC,CASRPPSVYEQYF
TRBJ1-1,-,TRBV19,-,TGTGCCAGTAGTATGGTCCCGGTAGACACTGAAGCTTTCTTT,CASSMVPVDTEAFF
TRBJ2-7,-,TRBV7-6,-,TGTGCCAGCAGCCCCCTTCTTGGGGGCCAGCACGAGCAGTACTTC,CASSPLLGGQHEQYF
TRBJ2-5,medium-sized,TRBV29-1,-,TGCAGCGTTGTTCGGAGCGTCCAAGAGACCCAGTACTTC,CSVVRSVQETQYF
TRBJ2-1,medium-sized,TRBV7-3,-,TGTGCCAGCAGCTTCCGTGGAGGGGCGAGTGAGCAGTTCTTC,CASSFRGGASEQFF
TRBJ2-7,-,TRBV4-3,TRBD2,TGCGCCAGCAGCTTAGGGACTAGCGGGGCCTACGAGCAGTACTTC,CASSLGTSGAYEQYF
TRBJ2-1,medium-sized,TRBV7-3,TRBD2,TGTGCCAGCAGCCGTCAGACTAGCGGAAAGCAGTTCTTC,CASSRQTSGKQFF
TRBJ2-2,large,TRBV7-9,-,TGTGCCAGCAGCCCTGGGCAGGGAGGAAGTGCGTCCGGGGAGCTGTTTTTT,CASSPGQGGSASGELFF